This TCR beta chain appears in the sequencing data of a study of T cell responses to AZD1222 COVID-19 vaccine. Study details: Researchers grouped second doses given at about 4 or about 12 weeks into one pool. Study-wide results and caveats: Among the donors, most were white British and more were female, and clonal diversity was possibly underestimated.

The CDR3 has 13 residues. The ends were cut back, 7 bases at V and 1 base at J, with 10 bases in the middle. Germline assignment: CDR1 WSHSY and CDR2 SAAADI. The data were produced by immunoSEQ multiplex PCR, yet TCRdb's version contains in-frame clones alone and is incomplete. The sample carries approximately 97,000 clones, around 90% recorded once. As for this clone: Its cognate antigen is unknown.

This chain uses TRBV10-2 with TRBJ1-1; D uncertain. Here the sequenced sample was peripheral blood, taken on day 0 of AZD1222 vaccination. This sequence originates from an adult in good health. Here the CDR3 DNA reads TGCGCCAGCACTAAGACTGGGAACACTGAAGCTTTCTTT. As protein: CASTKTGNTEAFF.